One and the same sample provided the 14 T cell receptor beta chains below, sequenced in a study of cytomegalovirus exposure and HLA in healthy donors (dated by TCRdb to the late 2010s). Library preparation used the immunoSEQ multiplex PCR assay. TCRdb took this table from immuneACCESS and kept in-frame rearrangements with V and J called. Such tables lack part of the clones; where checked against another copy, unresolved V genes explain under half of the gap, and the rest is unexplained. This sample comprises under 250,000 clones, less than 85% of them detected only once. The top ten clones comprise around 5.4% of the sample. Input material: PBMCs. The source is a woman aged 18-29 years in good health and CMV-seronegative.

This clone was seen once. The chain uses TRBV6-6 and TRBJ1-2; D possibly corresponds to TRBD1 (5 bases). This CDR3 region has 13 residues. V shed 0 bases and J shed 6 bases, with 8 bases lying between them. Germline loops: CDR1 MNHNY, CDR2 SVGAGI (reference sequence). CDR3: CASSYSGGDGYTF. In nucleotides, the CDR3 is TGTGCCAGCAGTTACTCGGGGGGAGATGGCTACACCTTC.

The chain links TRBV7-8 to TRBJ1-2; 10 bases are a match to TRBD1. Germline trimming cut 4 bases from V and 0 bases from J; bases unmatched to any gene: 8. Germline V gives CDR1 SGHVS, CDR2 FQNEAQ. This CDR3 is built from 17 residues. CDR3 DNA: TGTGCCAGCAGCTCGAATGCCGGACAGGGGGCTAACTATGGCTACACCTTC. It is translated as CASSSNAGQGANYGYTF.

CDR3 nucleotide sequence: TGTGCCAGCAGTTACGGGGCTTTCTATGGCTACACCTTC. As protein: CASSYGAFYGYTF. The chain recombines TRBV6-5 with TRBJ1-2; D perhaps matches TRBD1 (5 bases). Germline assignment: CDR1 MNHEY and CDR2 SVGAGI. V lost 2 bases to trimming and J lost 4 bases, with 8 bases between them. The CDR3 loop spans 13 amino acids.

The chain combines TRBV25-1 with TRBJ1-2; tentatively, D is TRBD1 (6 bases). Germline V gene data show CDR1 as MGHDK and CDR2 as SYGVNS. The CDR3 consists of 14 residues. V shed 4 bases and J shed 8 bases, with 17 bases lying between them. The CDR3 protein is CASSGEGGKRGYTF. CDR3 nucleotide sequence: TGTGCCAGCAGTGGCGAGGGGGGAAAGAGGGGCTACACCTTC.

This clone was recorded only once. J is TRBJ2-2 and V is TRBV5-1; a weak D match, TRBD1 (6 bases). CDR3 length equals 15 residues. CDR1 is SGHRS, CDR2 YFSETQ, per germline. V lost 2 bases to trimming and J lost 4 bases, with 12 bases between them. CDR3 region: CASSFATGGTGELFF. CDR3 in DNA: TGCGCCAGCAGCTTCGCGACAGGCGGCACCGGGGAGCTGTTTTTT.

V and J are TRBV28 and TRBJ2-3; D might be TRBD1 or TRBD2, each matching 5 bases. The germline gives CDR1 MDHEN, CDR2 SYDVKM. The CDR3 has 20 residues. Trimming stripped 6 bases from V and 0 bases from J, with 28 bases between. CDR3 residues: CASSPTILNRRLLSTDTQYF. CDR3 bases: TGTGCCAGCAGCCCAACTATCCTTAACAGGCGACTACTTAGCACAGATACGCAGTATTTT.

The chain employs TRBV4-1 and TRBJ2-2; TRBD2 aligns across 16 bases. The CDR3 extends over 20 amino acids. Germline V gene data show CDR1 as MGHRA and CDR2 as YSYEKL. J was trimmed by 5 bases and V by 2 bases; bases with no gene match: 11. The DNA for the CDR3 is TGCGCCAGCAGCCAACCGGGACTAGCGGGAGGGCCTCTCCTAACCGGGGAGCTGTTTTTT. Translating it yields CASSQPGLAGGPLLTGELFF.

The chain combines TRBV7-3 with TRBJ1-1; D unclear. CDR1 is SGHTA, CDR2 FQGTGA, per germline. The CDR3 runs 13 residues. Trimming removed 0 bases at V and 5 bases at J, with 7 bases between. For the CDR3, the DNA is TGTGCCAGCAGCTTAACTCACGGGACTGAAGCTTTCTTT. Protein product: CASSLTHGTEAFF.

The rearrangement joins TRBV11-3 to TRBJ2-1; D is uncertain. The CDR3 sequence is 12 residues long. Trimming took 0 bases from V and 10 from J, leaving 7 bases between them. From germline, CDR1 is SGHNT and CDR2 YENEEA. The CDR3 protein is CASSLDRHEQFF. The CDR3 DNA follows: TGTGCCAGCAGCTTAGACCGGCACGAGCAGTTCTTC. Combining the CDR3 with reference TRBV11-3 and TRBJ2-1 gives the whole variable domain EAGVVQSPRYKIIEKKQPVAFWCNPISGHNTLYWYLQNLGQGPELLIRYENEEAVDDSQLPKDRFSAERLKGVDSTLKIQPAELGDSAVYLCASSLDRHEQFFGPGTRLTVL.

The chain combines TRBV14 with TRBJ2-7; D not certain. This CDR3 is 17 amino acids long. The ends were cut back, 0 bases at V and 3 bases at J, with 18 bases in the middle. Germline-derived CDR1 and CDR2 are SGHDN and FVKESK. CDR3 region: CASSQEWGRQAFYEQYF. Here the CDR3 DNA reads TGTGCCAGCAGCCAAGAGTGGGGAAGGCAGGCGTTCTACGAGCAGTACTTC.

This sequence joins TRBV2 and TRBJ1-5, with D possibly matching TRBD1 (5 bases). V lost 6 bases, J lost 3 bases, and 15 bases lay in between. The germline CDR1 and CDR2 sequences are SNHLY and FYNNEI. The CDR3 covers 15 residues. CDR3 sequence: CASRDQGFNNQPQHF. In DNA form, the CDR3 reads TGTGCCAGCAGGGACCAGGGCTTTAACAATCAGCCCCAGCATTTT.

The V call is TRBV9, the J call TRBJ2-5; D may be TRBD1 (6 bases). Germline V lookup: CDR1 SGDLS, CDR2 YYNGEE. CDR3 length equals 15 residues. V lost 0 bases to trimming and J lost 2 bases, with 11 bases between them. CDR3 DNA sequence: TGTGCCAGCAGCGTAGCGGGACACCAGCAAGAGACCCAGTACTTC. It translates to CASSVAGHQQETQYF.

The chain carries TRBV2 and TRBJ1-2, with no clear D. The germline CDR1 and CDR2 sequences are SNHLY and FYNNEI. Deletions cut 2 bases from V and 4 bases from J, with 8 bases between. This CDR3 contains 13 residues. CDR3 region: CASSELRVYGYTF. CDR3 sequence (DNA): TGTGCCAGCAGTGAATTACGGGTCTATGGCTACACCTTC.

The gene calls are TRBV7-3 and TRBJ2-7; TRBD2 aligns across 11 bases. Germline lookup yields CDR1 SGHTA and CDR2 FQGTGA. Trimming took 5 bases from V and 2 from J; bases not matched to a gene: 8. The CDR3 contains 16 residues. This chain's CDR3 is CASSPIAGGPPYEQYF. Here the CDR3 DNA reads TGTGCCAGCAGCCCCATAGCGGGAGGGCCCCCCTACGAGCAGTACTTC.